This T cell receptor (beta chain) originates from a study of blood T cell repertoires in COVID-19. Study at large: From the United States, Italy and Spain came samples of acute and convalescent COVID-19.

Trimming removed 5 bases from V and 6 bases from J, with 8 bases in between. Germline V lookup: CDR1 MDHEN, CDR2 SYDVKM. This CDR3 comprises 11 residues. A single count supports this clone. Under the authors' procedure: Nucleated cell counts were estimated from reference gene primer amplification. TCRdb keeps only in-frame clones here, not all; method: immunoSEQ multiplex PCR. V and J calls and clone size are as listed in that table; D and trimming were resolved from the DNA. Of under 300,000 clones detected, about 80% appear once; the ten largest clones hold 4.9%. The sequencing sample was made of peripheral blood. The receptor was derived from a woman older than 75 with active or convalescent COVID-19. V is TRBV28 and J is TRBJ2-7; no clear D. The CDR3 nucleotides are TGTGCCAGCAGTAGCGCCCGCGAGCAGTACTTC. Protein: CASSSAREQYF.